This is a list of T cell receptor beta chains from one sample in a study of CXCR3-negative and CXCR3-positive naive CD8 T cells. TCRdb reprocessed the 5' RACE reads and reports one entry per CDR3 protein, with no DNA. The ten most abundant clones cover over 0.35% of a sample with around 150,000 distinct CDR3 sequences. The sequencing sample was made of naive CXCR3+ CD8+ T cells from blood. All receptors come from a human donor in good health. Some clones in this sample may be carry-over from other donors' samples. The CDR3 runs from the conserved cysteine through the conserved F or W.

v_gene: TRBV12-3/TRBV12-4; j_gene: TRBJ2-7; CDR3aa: CASSLVNFYEQYF
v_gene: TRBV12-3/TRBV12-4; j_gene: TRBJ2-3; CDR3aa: CASRMTGGPGTDTQYF
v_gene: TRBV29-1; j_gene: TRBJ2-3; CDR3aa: CSAPMVGDTQYF
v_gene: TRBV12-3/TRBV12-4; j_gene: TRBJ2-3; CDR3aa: CASSLGLAATDTQYF
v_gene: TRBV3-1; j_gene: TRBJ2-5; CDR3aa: CASSQVGEPETQYF
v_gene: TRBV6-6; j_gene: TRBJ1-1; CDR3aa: CASSYPGTPRGAFF
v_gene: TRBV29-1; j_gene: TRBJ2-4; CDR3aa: CSAVGEGITKNIQYF
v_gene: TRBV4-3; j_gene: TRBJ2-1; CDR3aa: CASSPTGGDEQFF
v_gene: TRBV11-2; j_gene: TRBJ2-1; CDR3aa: CASSSGLGSSFDEQFF
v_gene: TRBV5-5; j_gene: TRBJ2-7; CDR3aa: CASSASSYEQYF
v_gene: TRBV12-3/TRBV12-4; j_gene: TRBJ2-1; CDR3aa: CASSFGGIGNEQFF
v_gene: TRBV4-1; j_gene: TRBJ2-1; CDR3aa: CASSQTLANEQFF
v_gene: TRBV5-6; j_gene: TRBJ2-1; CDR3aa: CASSPPGLLPMYNEQFF
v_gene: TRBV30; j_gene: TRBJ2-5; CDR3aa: CASNSAGETQYF
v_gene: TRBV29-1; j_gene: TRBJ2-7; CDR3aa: CSVSSGALGPGQYF
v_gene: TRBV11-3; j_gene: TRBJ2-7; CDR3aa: CASSLDFGSSYEQYF
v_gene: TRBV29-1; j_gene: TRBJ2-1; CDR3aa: CSVERGLAGPYNEQFF
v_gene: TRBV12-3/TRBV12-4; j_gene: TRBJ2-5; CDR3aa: CASSLTQGIKTQYF
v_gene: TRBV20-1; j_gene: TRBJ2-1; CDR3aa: CSAPTFGQGDYNEQFF
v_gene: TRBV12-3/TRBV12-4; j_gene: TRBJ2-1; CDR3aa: CASSLRQGAYNEQFF
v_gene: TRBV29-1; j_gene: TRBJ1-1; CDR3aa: CSVLTGLSNTEAFF
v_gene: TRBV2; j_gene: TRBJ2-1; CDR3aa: CASSVAGISPNEQFF
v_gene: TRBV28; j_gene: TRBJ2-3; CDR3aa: CASLGGSTDTQYF
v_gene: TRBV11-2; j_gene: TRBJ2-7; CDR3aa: CASSLTVPYEQYF
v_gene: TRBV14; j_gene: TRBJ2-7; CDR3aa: CASSQGSAGGSYEQYF
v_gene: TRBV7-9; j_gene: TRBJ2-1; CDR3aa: CASSSPSGGRNEQFF
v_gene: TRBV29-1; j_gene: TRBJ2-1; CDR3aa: CSVEERLYNEQFF
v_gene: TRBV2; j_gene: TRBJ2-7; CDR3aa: CASIGDGSYEQYF
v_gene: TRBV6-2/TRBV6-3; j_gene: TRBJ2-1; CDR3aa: CATQTEFSELGNEQFF
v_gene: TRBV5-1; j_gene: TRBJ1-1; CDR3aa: CASSLGQGFMNTEAFF
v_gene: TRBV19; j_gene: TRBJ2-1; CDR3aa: CASSILSPVEQFF
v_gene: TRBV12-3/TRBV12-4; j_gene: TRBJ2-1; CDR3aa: CASRTSSGGVYNEQFF
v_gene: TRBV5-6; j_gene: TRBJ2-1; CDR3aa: CASSEAGQGIADEQFF
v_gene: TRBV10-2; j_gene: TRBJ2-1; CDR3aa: CASSPDMAYNEQFF
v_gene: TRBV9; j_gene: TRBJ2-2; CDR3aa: CASSVEGAGAGELFF
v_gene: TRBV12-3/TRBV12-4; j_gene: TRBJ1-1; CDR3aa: CASSPDRGLNTEAFF
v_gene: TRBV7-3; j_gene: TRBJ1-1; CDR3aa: CASSPSLTGGTEAFF
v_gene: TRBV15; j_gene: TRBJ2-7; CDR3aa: CATSRDRDGTYEQYF
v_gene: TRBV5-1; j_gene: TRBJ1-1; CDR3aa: CASSPWMNTEAFF
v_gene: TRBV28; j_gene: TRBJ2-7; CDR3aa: CAAGDPYYEQYF
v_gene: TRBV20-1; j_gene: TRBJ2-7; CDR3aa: CSAKKAAGAYEQYF
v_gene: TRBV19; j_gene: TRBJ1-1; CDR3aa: CASSRVNTEAFF
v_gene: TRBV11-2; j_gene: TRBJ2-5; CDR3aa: CASSFDMVLEYF
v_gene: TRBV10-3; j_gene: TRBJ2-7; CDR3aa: CAISRDRGHDEQYF
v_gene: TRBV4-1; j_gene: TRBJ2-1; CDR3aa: CASSQVSLSGGKQFF
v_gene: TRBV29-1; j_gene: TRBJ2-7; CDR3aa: CSGLGDSYEQYF
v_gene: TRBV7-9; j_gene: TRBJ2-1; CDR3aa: CASSPRTGENEQFF
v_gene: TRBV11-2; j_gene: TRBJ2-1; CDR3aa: CASSLESGGVDNEQFF
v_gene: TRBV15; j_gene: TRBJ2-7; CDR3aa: CATGQGDQQYF
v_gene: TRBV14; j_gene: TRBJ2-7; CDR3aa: CASSQRQGRVYEQYF
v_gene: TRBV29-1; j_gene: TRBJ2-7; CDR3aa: CSAEGQYEQYF
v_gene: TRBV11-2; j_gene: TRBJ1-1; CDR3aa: CASSSQVLPGAFF
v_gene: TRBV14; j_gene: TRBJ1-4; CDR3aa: CASSQVRTVNEKLFF
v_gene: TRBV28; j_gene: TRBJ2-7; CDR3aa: CASSPRLEYEQYF
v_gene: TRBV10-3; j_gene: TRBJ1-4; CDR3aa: CANRPQGTNEKLFF